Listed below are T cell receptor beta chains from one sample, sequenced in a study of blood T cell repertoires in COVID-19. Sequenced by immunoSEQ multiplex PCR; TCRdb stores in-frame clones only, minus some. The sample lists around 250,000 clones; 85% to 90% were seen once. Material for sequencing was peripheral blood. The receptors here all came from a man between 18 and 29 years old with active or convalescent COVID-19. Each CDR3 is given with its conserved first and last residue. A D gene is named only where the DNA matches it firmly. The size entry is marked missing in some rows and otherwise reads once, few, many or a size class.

CDR3 protein: CASSPGTGDMIKLFF
CDR3 DNA: TGTGCCAGCTCACCGGGGACAGGAGACATGATTAAACTGTTTTTT
J gene: TRBJ1-4
V gene: TRBV18
D gene: TRBD1
clone size: .

CDR3 protein: CASSRRDYGYTF
CDR3 DNA: TGTGCCAGCAGTCGGAGGGACTATGGCTACACCTTC
J gene: TRBJ1-2
V gene: TRBV28
D gene: .
clone size: .

CDR3 protein: CASSFGREETQYF
CDR3 DNA: TGTGCCAGCAGCTTTGGCAGGGAAGAGACCCAGTACTTC
J gene: TRBJ2-5
V gene: TRBV7-8
D gene: .
clone size: .

CDR3 protein: CASSEQLMLYYF
CDR3 DNA: TGTGCCAGCAGTGAACAATTGATGCTATATTACTTC
J gene: TRBJ2-7
V gene: TRBV6-1
D gene: .
clone size: .

CDR3 protein: CATSAGGRNQPQHF
CDR3 DNA: TGTGCCACCAGTGCAGGGGGAAGGAATCAGCCCCAGCATTTT
J gene: TRBJ1-5
V gene: TRBV24-1
D gene: TRBD1
clone size: few

CDR3 protein: CSAQYNEQFF
CDR3 DNA: TGCAGTGCTCAATACAATGAGCAGTTCTTC
J gene: TRBJ2-1
V gene: TRBV20-1
D gene: .
clone size: .

CDR3 protein: CASSSGRGTGNQPQHF
CDR3 DNA: TGTGCCAGCAGTTCGGGGCGGGGGACCGGCAATCAGCCCCAGCATTTT
J gene: TRBJ1-5
V gene: TRBV6-5
D gene: .
clone size: .

CDR3 protein: CAISESTASRTEAFF
CDR3 DNA: TGTGCCATCAGTGAGTCGACAGCGAGTCGCACTGAAGCTTTCTTT
J gene: TRBJ1-1
V gene: TRBV10-3
D gene: .
clone size: .

CDR3 protein: CASSKAQPGPLPYEQYF
CDR3 DNA: TGTGCCAGCAGCAAAGCTCAGCCAGGGCCACTCCCCTACGAGCAGTACTTC
J gene: TRBJ2-7
V gene: TRBV21-1
D gene: .
clone size: once

CDR3 protein: CATSDPREAIKLFF
CDR3 DNA: TGTGCCACCAGTGATCCCAGGGAGGCGATAAAACTGTTTTTT
J gene: TRBJ1-4
V gene: TRBV24-1
D gene: .
clone size: .

CDR3 protein: CASSLNWGQPQHF
CDR3 DNA: TGTGCCAGCAGCTTAAATTGGGGCCAGCCCCAGCATTTT
J gene: TRBJ1-5
V gene: TRBV7-2
D gene: .
clone size: many